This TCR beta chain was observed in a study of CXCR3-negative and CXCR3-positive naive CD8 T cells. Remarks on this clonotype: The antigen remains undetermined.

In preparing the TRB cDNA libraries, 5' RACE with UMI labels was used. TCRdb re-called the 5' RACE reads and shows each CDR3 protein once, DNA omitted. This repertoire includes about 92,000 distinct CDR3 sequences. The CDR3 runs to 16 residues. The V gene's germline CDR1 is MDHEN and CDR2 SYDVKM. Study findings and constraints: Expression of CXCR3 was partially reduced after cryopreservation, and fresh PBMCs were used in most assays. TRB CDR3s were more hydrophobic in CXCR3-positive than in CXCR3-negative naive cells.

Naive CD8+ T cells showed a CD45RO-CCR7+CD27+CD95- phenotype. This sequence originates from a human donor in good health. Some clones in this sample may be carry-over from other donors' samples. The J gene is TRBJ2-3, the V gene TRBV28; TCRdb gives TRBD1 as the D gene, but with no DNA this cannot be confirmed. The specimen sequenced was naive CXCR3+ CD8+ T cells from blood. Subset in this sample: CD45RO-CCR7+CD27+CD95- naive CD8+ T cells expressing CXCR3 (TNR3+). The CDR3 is CASSLWQGGGTDTQYF.